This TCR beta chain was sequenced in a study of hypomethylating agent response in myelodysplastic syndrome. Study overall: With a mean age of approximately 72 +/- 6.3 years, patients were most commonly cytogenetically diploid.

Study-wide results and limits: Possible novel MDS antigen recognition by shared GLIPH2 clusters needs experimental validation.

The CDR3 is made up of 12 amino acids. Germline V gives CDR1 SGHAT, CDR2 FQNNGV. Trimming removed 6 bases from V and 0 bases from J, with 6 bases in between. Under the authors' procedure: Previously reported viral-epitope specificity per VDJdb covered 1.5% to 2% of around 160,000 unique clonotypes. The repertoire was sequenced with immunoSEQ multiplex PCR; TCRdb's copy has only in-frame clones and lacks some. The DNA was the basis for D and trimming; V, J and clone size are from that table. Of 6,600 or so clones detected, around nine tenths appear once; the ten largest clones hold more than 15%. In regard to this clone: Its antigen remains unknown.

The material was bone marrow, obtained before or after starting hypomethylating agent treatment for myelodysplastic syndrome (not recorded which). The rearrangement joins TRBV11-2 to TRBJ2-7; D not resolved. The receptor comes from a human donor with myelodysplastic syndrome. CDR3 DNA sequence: TGTGCCAGCAGGGGCCTCTCCTACGAGCAGTACTTC. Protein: CASRGLSYEQYF.